This T cell receptor (beta chain) derives from a study of T cells in Graves' hyperthyroidism and ophthalmopathy. CDR1 is MNHNY, CDR2 SVGAGI, per germline (reference sequence). CDR3 length equals 15 residues. As to this clonotype: Its ends do not fully match the called genes, so a read error is possible.

TCR beta CDR3 sequences were amplified from RNA transcripts. Initially, a first-round RT-PCR of the TCR CDR3 employed the HTBI primer set. TCRdb re-derived calls from the multiplex PCR reads in MiXCR, one entry per CDR3 protein. Of roughly 840,000 distinct CDR3 sequences in the sample, roughly 40% were seen once. The sequenced sample was blood. The V call is TRBV6-6, the J call TRBJ2-5, with TRBD2 matching 13 bases. The source of this sequence is a man younger than 35 with Graves' hyperthyroidism. The DNA of the CDR3 is TGTGCCTGCAGGATCACCGGGACTAGCGGGGAGGCCCAGTACTTC. It is translated as CACRITGTSGEAQYF.